The 27 T cell receptor beta chains in this list originate from one sample, sequenced in a study of CD8 T cells in Susac syndrome (dated by TCRdb to about 2019). The library was prepared using the immunoSEQ multiplex PCR assay. RNA was extracted with the RNeasy kit and roughly 0.45 to 1 ug was reverse transcribed using random hexamers. Through fastp at Q25 and MiXCR, TCRdb rebuilt clones from the public reads, retaining in-frame beta chains. Rows merge per CDR3 protein into single entries with the most common DNA and genes. This sample has about 200,000 distinct CDR3 sequences in its table, and roughly 96% of those were observed once. Jointly, the top ten make up approximately 0.094% of the sample. Sequencing was done on a sample of CD4+ T cells from PBMCs. The receptor source for this set is a human donor in good health.

The chain employs TRBV10-3 and TRBJ2-7, with D possibly TRBD2 on 7 matching bases. Germline CDR1 reads ENHRY; CDR2 reads SYGVKD. The CDR3 contains 13 residues. Trimming left V 8 bases short and J 2 bases short, with 13 bases between. This CDR3 reads CAIGGGGTYEQYF. CDR3 DNA sequence: TGTGCCATCGGTGGCGGGGGCACCTACGAGCAGTACTTC.

The chain joins TRBV20-1 to TRBJ2-1; TRBD2 is a possible D gene (6 bases). Per the germline V gene, CDR1 is DFQATT and CDR2 is SNEGSKA (reference sequence). Deletions cut 0 bases from V and 4 bases from J, with 7 bases between. The CDR3 length is 13 residues. The CDR3 nucleotides are TGCAGTGCTAGAGACGCGGGATACAATGAGCAGTTCTTC. It translates to CSARDAGYNEQFF.

V and J are TRBV7-8 and TRBJ1-1; no firm D call. The CDR3 contains 13 residues. Germline V gene sequence: CDR1 SGHVS, CDR2 FQNEAQ. V lost 2 bases, J lost 3 bases, and 7 bases lay in between. The CDR3 nucleotides read TGTGCCAGCAGCTTACCCAGAGACACTGAAGCTTTCTTT. Translated: CASSLPRDTEAFF.

V is TRBV5-1 and J is TRBJ1-2; D uncertain. Germline CDR1 reads SGHRS; CDR2 reads YFSETQ. The CDR3 contains 15 residues. The V end was cut by 0 bases, the J end by 6 bases, with 15 bases between. CDR3 residues: CASSLDGRKIDGYTF. The CDR3 nucleotides are TGCGCCAGCAGCTTGGACGGCAGGAAAATAGATGGCTACACCTTC.

In this sample, this clonotype turned up once. The rearrangement joins TRBV4-1 to TRBJ2-3; D gene unclear. The V and J ends lost 1 base and 4 bases respectively, with 15 bases between them. This CDR3 spans 16 amino acids. Germline V lookup: CDR1 MGHRA, CDR2 YSYEKL. The CDR3 DNA reads TGCGCCAGCAGCCAAGCCGGATCTCAAAGTTCAGATACGCAGTATTTT. Residues: CASSQAGSQSSDTQYF.

The chain couples TRBV14 to TRBJ2-1; 7 bases are a match to TRBD1. V gave up 2 bases and J gave up 12 bases; unmatched junction bases: 7. There are 13 residues in the CDR3. Per the germline V gene, CDR1 is SGHDN and CDR2 is FVKESK. The CDR3 bases are TGTGCCAGCAGCCAATGGGACACAGGGGTGCAGTTCTTC. Protein product: CASSQWDTGVQFF.

The rearrangement joins TRBV20-1 to TRBJ2-1; no definite D call. Trimming left V 6 bases short and J 3 bases short, with 18 bases between. CDR1 DFQATT and CDR2 SNEGSKA come from the germline V gene (reference sequence). CDR3 length equals 15 residues. CDR3 nucleotides: TGCAGTGCAAGCCCCCGGTTCTCTTTCTACAATGAGCAGTTCTTC. Protein product: CSASPRFSFYNEQFF.

The chain uses TRBV20-1 and TRBJ2-7, with D perhaps TRBD1 (6 bases). Germline V lookup: CDR1 DFQATT, CDR2 SNEGSKA (reference sequence). Deletions cut 6 bases from V and 3 bases from J, with 15 bases between. The CDR3 has 13 amino acids. The CDR3 reads CSASDSTNYEQYV. The CDR3 nucleotides are TGCAGTGCCTCGGACAGCACTAACTACGAGCAGTACGTC.

The chain is built from TRBV7-9 and TRBJ1-1; possibly TRBD1 for D (5 bases). Per the germline V gene, CDR1 is SEHNR and CDR2 is FQNEAQ (reference sequence). V was pared by 1 base and J by 4 bases, with 13 bases between. The CDR3 extends over 15 amino acids. CDR3 sequence reads: CASSLDLGAGTEAFF. The CDR3, as DNA: TGTGCCAGCAGCTTAGATCTCGGGGCCGGCACTGAAGCTTTCTTT.

The rearrangement links TRBV4-3 to TRBJ1-1, with D perhaps TRBD1 (6 bases). Trimming took off 3 bases at V and 10 bases at J, with 12 bases between the two ends. The CDR3 length is 12 residues. Germline CDR1 is LGHNA and CDR2 is YSLEER. In nucleotides, the CDR3 is TGCGCCAGCAGCCACCTGGGAGGGGGAGCTTTCTTT. Its translation is CASSHLGGGAFF.

This chain links TRBV11-3 with TRBJ2-3, with 8 bases identical to TRBD1. Losses at the gene ends were 5 bases for V and 5 bases for J; bases not matched to a gene: 9. The CDR3 length is 15 residues. Germline V gives CDR1 SGHNT, CDR2 YENEEA. The CDR3 sequence: CASSRRQGILDTQYF. The CDR3 nucleotides read TGTGCCAGCAGCCGGAGACAGGGGATTTTAGATACGCAGTATTTT.

The chain joins TRBV15 to TRBJ2-2; 7 bases are a match to TRBD2. V shed 1 base and J 2 bases; nucleotides not matched to a gene: 7. Germline CDR1 and CDR2: LNHNV and YYDKDF (reference sequence). The CDR3 spans 17 residues. This CDR3 is CATSRGLGTINTGELFF. The CDR3 DNA sequence: TGTGCCACCAGCAGAGGGTTGGGGACTATAAACACCGGGGAGCTGTTTTTT.

This clonotype has only one observation. The rearrangement joins TRBV29-1 to TRBJ2-2; D is unresolved. Trimming left V 8 bases short and J 0 bases short, with 13 bases between. The germline gives CDR1 SQVTM, CDR2 ANQGSEA. This CDR3 has 14 amino acids. CDR3 nucleotide sequence: TGCAGCACAAGTGGGCCCTCGAACACCGGGGAGCTGTTTTTT. It codes for CSTSGPSNTGELFF.

This chain links TRBV20-1 with TRBJ1-5; D gene ambiguous. Trimming stripped 4 bases from V and 4 bases from J, with 8 bases between. This CDR3 is 12 amino acids long. Germline CDR1 is DFQATT and CDR2 is SNEGSKA (reference sequence). CDR3 in amino acids: CSAKDRNQPQHF. CDR3 sequence (DNA): TGCAGTGCTAAGGACCGGAATCAGCCCCAGCATTTT.

The chain combines TRBV28 with TRBJ2-7, with a tentative D call TRBD2 (6 bases). V was shortened by 4 bases and J by 3 bases, with 13 bases between the two germline ends. The CDR3 extends over 14 amino acids. From germline, CDR1 is MDHEN and CDR2 SYDVKM. The CDR3 loop is CASSSGGTNYEQYF. The CDR3 region has the DNA TGTGCCAGCAGTTCCGGGGGAACGAACTACGAGCAGTACTTC.

The gene calls are TRBV20-1 and TRBJ2-7; D unclear. Trimming cost V 0 bases and J 2 bases, with 11 bases left between them. CDR1 and CDR2 from the germline V gene are DFQATT and SNEGSKA (reference sequence). This CDR3 region has 14 residues. For the CDR3, the DNA is TGCAGTGCTAGAGAGACCCCGGTAACCTACGAGCAGTACTTC. As protein: CSARETPVTYEQYF.

The rearrangement links TRBV6-5 to TRBJ1-5, with unresolved D. The CDR3 extends over 14 amino acids. From germline, CDR1 is MNHEY and CDR2 SVGAGI. Trimming cost V 2 bases and J 10 bases, with 15 bases left between them. The chain's CDR3 is CASSYGQARHPQHF. The DNA of the CDR3 is TGTGCCAGCAGTTACGGGCAGGCCAGGCACCCCCAGCATTTT.

The chain uses TRBV27 and TRBJ2-2; 13 bases map to TRBD2. Looked up from germline, CDR1 is MNHEY and CDR2 is SMNVEV (reference sequence). With V trimmed by 5 bases and J by 6 bases, 6 bases remained unmatched. The CDR3 length is 16 residues. For the CDR3, the DNA is TGTGCCAGCAGTCCCCGACTAGCGGGAGGTTCCGGGGAGCTGTTTTTT. It is translated as CASSPRLAGGSGELFF.

The chain is built from TRBV27 and TRBJ2-5; D gene unclear. Germline CDR1 reads MNHEY; CDR2 reads SMNVEV (reference sequence). V was trimmed by 10 bases and J by 7 bases, leaving 7 bases between them. This CDR3 contains 9 residues. The CDR3 here is CATPGTQYF. The CDR3 DNA reads as TGTGCCACCCCCGGGACCCAGTACTTC.

The rearrangement joins TRBV11-2 to TRBJ2-3, with no clear D. The germline V gene encodes CDR1 SGHAT and CDR2 FQNNGV. The CDR3 sequence is 15 residues long. V gave up 0 bases and J gave up 2 bases, with 9 bases separating them. The CDR3 DNA follows: TGTGCCAGCAGCTTAGACTGGTCGAACACAGATACGCAGTATTTT. It codes for CASSLDWSNTDTQYF.

The chain carries TRBV12-3 or TRBV12-4 and TRBJ2-7; no clear D gene. Trimming took off 5 bases at V and 3 bases at J, with 11 bases between the two ends. CDR3 length: 13 amino acids. The CDR3 nucleotides are TGTGCCAGCAGTATAGGACGAAACTACGAGCAGTACGTC. The encoded protein is CASSIGRNYEQYV.

V usage is TRBV6-2 or TRBV6-3 and J usage is TRBJ2-3; 12 bases agree with TRBD2. The V gene's germline CDR1 is MNHEY and CDR2 SVGEGT. J gave up 2 bases and V 6 bases, and 6 bases lay outside the gene matches. The CDR3 is 16 residues long. This chain's CDR3 is CASRPRTSGITDTQYF. For the CDR3, the DNA is TGTGCCAGCAGACCGCGGACTAGCGGGATCACAGATACGCAGTATTTT.

V gene TRBV29-1 combines with J gene TRBJ1-2; D remains unclear. V gave up 5 bases and J gave up 3 bases, with 7 bases separating them. The CDR3 runs to 11 residues. The germline V gene has CDR1 SQVTM and CDR2 ANQGSEA. The CDR3 DNA reads as TGCAGCGTTTTCCAGGACTATGGCTACACCTTC. Encoded protein: CSVFQDYGYTF.

V gene TRBV9 combines with J gene TRBJ2-3; tentative D call: TRBD1 (5 bases). The V gene's germline CDR1 is SGDLS and CDR2 YYNGEE. Trimming took off 0 bases at V and 2 bases at J, with 10 bases between the two ends. The CDR3 is 15 amino acids. The CDR3 region is CASSVVQGFTDTQYF. CDR3 DNA: TGTGCCAGCAGCGTAGTGCAGGGCTTCACAGATACGCAGTATTTT. The full variable domain, rest sourced from reference TRBV9 and TRBJ2-3, is DSGVTQTPKHLITATGQRVTLRCSPRSGDLSVYWYQQSLDQGLQFLIQYYNGEERAKGNILERFSAQQFPDLHSELNLSSLELGDSALYFCASSVVQGFTDTQYFGPGTRLTVL.

The gene calls are TRBV29-1 and TRBJ2-3; 10 nucleotides agree with TRBD1. Germline assignment: CDR1 SQVTM and CDR2 ANQGSEA. J was trimmed by 2 bases and V by 6 bases; bases with no gene match: 8. This CDR3 region has 15 residues. The CDR3 reads CSVSSGQGSTDTQYF. The CDR3 DNA is TGCAGCGTCTCCTCGGGACAGGGGTCCACAGATACGCAGTATTTT.

This clonotype was detected only once. V is TRBV20-1 and J is TRBJ2-5; D remains unclear. Trimming left V 3 bases short and J 4 bases short, with 9 bases between. The germline V gene encodes CDR1 DFQATT and CDR2 SNEGSKA (reference sequence). The CDR3 runs to 12 residues. CDR3 sequence: CSARVVGETQYF. The CDR3 nucleotides read TGCAGTGCTAGGGTAGTGGGAGAGACCCAGTACTTC.

The J gene is TRBJ1-5, the V gene TRBV29-1, with unresolved D. Germline CDR1 and CDR2: SQVTM and ANQGSEA. This CDR3 is 13 amino acids long. Trimming removed 4 bases at V and 5 bases at J, with 12 bases between. The DNA for the CDR3 is TGCAGCGTTGCAGGAGACTATGATCAGCCCCAGCATTTT. Its translation is CSVAGDYDQPQHF.